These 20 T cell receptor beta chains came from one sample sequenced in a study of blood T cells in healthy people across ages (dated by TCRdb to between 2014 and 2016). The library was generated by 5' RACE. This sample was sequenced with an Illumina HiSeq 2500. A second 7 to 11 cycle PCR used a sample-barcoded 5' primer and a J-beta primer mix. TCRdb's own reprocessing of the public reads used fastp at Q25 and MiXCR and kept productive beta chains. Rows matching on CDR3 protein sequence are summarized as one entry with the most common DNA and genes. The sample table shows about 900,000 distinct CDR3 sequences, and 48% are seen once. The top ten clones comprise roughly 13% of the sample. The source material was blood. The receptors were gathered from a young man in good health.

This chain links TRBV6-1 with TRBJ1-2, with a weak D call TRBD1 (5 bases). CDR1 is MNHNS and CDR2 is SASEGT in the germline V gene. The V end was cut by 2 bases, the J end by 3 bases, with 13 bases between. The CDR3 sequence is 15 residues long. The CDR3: CASSEYGGKDYGYTF. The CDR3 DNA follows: TGTGCCAGCAGTGAATATGGGGGAAAGGACTATGGCTACACCTTC.

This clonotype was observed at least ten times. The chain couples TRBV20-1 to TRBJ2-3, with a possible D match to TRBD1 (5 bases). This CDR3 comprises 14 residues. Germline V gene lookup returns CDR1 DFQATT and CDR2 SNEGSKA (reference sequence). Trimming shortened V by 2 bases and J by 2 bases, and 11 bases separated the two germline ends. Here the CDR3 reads CSARMTAVTDTQYF. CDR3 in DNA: TGCAGTGCTAGAATGACAGCTGTCACAGATACGCAGTATTTT.

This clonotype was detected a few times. The CDR3 reads CASSEGQGASYEQYF. CDR3 nucleotides: TGTGCCAGCAGTGAGGGACAGGGGGCCTCCTACGAGCAGTACTTC. V gene TRBV25-1 combines with J gene TRBJ2-7; the match to TRBD1 covers 12 bases. The germline CDR1 and CDR2 sequences are MGHDK and SYGVNS. J was trimmed by 0 bases and V by 3 bases; bases with no gene match: 0. This CDR3 contains 15 residues.

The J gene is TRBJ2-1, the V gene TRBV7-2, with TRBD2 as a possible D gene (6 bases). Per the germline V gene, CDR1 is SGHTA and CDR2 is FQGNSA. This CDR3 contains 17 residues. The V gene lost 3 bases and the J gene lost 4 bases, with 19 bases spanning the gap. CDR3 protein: CASSLLLGAGMYNEQFF. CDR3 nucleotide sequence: TGTGCCAGCAGCTTGCTCCTAGGTGCGGGAATGTACAATGAGCAGTTCTTC.

The CDR3 nucleotides are TGTGCCAGCACCGGGACTGTGGAGACCCAGTACTTC. It is translated as CASTGTVETQYF. The rearrangement links TRBV28 to TRBJ2-5; maybe TRBD2 (6 bases). The CDR3 runs to 12 residues. The V gene lost 7 bases and the J gene lost 5 bases, with 11 bases spanning the gap. CDR1 and CDR2 (germline): MDHEN, SYDVKM.

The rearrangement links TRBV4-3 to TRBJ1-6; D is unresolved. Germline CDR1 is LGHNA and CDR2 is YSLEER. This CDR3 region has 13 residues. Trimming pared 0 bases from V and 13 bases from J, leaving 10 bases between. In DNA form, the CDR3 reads TGCGCCAGCAGCCAAGATGGGAGGTCGCCCCTCCACTTT. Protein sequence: CASSQDGRSPLHF.

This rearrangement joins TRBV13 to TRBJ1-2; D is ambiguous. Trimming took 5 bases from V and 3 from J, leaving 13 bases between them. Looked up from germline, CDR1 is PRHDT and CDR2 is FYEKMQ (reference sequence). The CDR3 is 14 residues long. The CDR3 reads CASSGNRVDYGYTF. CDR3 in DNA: TGTGCCAGCAGCGGAAACAGAGTCGACTATGGCTACACCTTC.

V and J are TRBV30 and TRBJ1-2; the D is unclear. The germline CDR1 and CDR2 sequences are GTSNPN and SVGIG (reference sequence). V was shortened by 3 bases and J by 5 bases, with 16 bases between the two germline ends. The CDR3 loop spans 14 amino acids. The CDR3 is CAWRTHRVGYGYTF. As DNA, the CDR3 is TGTGCCTGGAGGACCCATAGGGTGGGATATGGCTACACCTTC.

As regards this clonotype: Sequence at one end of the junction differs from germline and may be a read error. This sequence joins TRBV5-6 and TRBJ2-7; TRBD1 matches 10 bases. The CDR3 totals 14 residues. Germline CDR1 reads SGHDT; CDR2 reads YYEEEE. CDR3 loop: CASSEETGGYGQYF. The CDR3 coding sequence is TGTGCCAGCAGCGAGGAGACAGGGGGCTACGGGCAGTACTTC.

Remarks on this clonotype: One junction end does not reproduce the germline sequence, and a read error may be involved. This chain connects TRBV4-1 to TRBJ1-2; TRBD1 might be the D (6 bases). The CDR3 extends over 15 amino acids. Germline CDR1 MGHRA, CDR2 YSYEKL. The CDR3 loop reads CTSSQERTAFYGYTF. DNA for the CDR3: TGCACCAGCAGCCAAGAGAGGACAGCTTTCTATGGCTACACCTTC.

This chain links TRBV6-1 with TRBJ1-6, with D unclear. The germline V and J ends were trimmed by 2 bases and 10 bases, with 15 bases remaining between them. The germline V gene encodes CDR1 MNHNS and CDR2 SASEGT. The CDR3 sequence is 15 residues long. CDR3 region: CASSEQRGSRSPLHF. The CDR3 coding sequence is TGTGCCAGCAGTGAACAGCGGGGTTCAAGGTCACCCCTCCACTTT.

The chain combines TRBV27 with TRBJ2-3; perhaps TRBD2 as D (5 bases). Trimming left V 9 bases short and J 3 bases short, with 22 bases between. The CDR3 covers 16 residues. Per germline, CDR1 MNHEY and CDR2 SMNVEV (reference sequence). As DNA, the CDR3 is TGTGCCAGTGCACCTCTTAGGCTGGAGGTGACAGATACGCAGTATTTT. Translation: CASAPLRLEVTDTQYF.

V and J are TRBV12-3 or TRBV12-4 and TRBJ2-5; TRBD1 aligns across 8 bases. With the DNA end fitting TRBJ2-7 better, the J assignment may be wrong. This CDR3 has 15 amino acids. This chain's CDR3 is CASSPRTGYQYEQYF. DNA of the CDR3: TGTGCCAGCAGTCCCCGGACAGGGTATCAGTACGAGCAGTACTTC.

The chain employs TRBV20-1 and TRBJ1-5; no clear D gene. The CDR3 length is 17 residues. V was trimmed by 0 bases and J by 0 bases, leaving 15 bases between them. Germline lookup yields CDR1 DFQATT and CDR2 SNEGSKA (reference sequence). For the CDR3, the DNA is TGCAGTGCTAGAGAAAGTTTAACCGGATATAGCAATCAGCCCCAGCATTTT. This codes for CSARESLTGYSNQPQHF.

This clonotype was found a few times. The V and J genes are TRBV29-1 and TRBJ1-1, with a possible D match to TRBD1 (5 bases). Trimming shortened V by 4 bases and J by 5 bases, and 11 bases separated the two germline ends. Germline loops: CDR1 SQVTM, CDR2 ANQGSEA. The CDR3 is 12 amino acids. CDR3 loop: CSVVRGGTEAFF. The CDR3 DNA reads TGCAGCGTTGTACGGGGGGGGACTGAAGCTTTCTTT.

CDR3 residues: CASQGDRDTGELFF. The DNA of the CDR3 is TGTGCCAGCCAGGGGGACAGGGACACCGGGGAGCTGTTTTTT. This chain joins TRBV25-1 and TRBJ2-2, with 9 bases aligning to TRBD1. V gave up 8 bases and J gave up 3 bases; unmatched junction bases: 4. This CDR3 region has 14 residues. Germline assignment: CDR1 MGHDK and CDR2 SYGVNS.

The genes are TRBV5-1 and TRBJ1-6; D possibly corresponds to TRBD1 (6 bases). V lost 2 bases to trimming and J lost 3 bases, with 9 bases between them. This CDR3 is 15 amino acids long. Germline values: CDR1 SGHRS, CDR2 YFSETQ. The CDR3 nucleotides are TGCGCCAGCAGCTTCGGGACACTCTATAATTCACCCCTCCACTTT. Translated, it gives CASSFGTLYNSPLHF.

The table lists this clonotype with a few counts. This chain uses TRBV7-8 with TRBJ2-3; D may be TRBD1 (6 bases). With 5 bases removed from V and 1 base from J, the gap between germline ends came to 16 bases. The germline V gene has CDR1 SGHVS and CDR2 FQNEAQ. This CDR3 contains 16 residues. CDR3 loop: CASSLLQGLGTDTQYF. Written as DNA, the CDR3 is TGTGCCAGCAGCCTACTACAGGGATTGGGCACAGATACGCAGTATTTT.

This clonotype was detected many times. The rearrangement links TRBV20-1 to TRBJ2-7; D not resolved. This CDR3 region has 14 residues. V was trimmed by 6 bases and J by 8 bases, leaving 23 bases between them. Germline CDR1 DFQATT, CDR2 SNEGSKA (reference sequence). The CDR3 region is CSASPAGPFNQQYF. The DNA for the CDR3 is TGCAGTGCCAGCCCCGCCGGACCGTTTAATCAGCAGTACTTC.

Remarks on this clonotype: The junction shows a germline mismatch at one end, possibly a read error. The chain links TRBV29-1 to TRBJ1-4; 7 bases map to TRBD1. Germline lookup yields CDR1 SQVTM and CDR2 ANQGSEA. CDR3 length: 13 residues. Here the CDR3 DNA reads TGCAGCGCATTGACAGGGCTTAATGAAAAACCGTTTTTT. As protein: CSALTGLNEKPFF.